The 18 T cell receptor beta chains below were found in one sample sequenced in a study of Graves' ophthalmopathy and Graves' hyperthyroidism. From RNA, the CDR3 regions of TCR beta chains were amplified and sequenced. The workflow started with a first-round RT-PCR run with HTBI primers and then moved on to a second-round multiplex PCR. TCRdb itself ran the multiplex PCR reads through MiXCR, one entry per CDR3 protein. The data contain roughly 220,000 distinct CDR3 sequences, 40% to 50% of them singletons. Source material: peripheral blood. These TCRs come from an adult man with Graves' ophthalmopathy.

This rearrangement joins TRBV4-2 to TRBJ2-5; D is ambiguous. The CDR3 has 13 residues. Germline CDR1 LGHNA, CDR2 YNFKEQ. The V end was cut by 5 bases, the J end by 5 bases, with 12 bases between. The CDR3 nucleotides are TGTGCCAGCAGCTTGGACCCGAGTGAGACCCAGTACTTC. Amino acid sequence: CASSLDPSETQYF.

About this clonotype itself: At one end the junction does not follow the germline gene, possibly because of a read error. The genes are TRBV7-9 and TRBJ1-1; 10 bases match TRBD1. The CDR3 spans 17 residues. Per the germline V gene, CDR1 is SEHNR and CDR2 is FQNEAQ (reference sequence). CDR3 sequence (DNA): TGCGCCAGCTGGACAGGGGGTGATGGCGGGGAGAACACTGAAGCTTTCTTT. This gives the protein CASWTGGDGGENTEAFF.

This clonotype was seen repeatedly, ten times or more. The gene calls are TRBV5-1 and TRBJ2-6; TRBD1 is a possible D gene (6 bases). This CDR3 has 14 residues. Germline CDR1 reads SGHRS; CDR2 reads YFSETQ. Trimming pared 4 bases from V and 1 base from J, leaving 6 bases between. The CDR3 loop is CASSQGSGANVLTF. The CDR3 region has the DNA TGCGCCAGCAGCCAGGGGTCTGGGGCCAACGTCCTGACTTTC.

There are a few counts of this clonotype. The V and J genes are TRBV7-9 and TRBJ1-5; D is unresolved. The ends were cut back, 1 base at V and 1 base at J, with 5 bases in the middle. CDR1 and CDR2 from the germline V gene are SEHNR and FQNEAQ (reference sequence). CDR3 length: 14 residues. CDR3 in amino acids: CASSLETSNQPQHF. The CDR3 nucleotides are TGTGCCAGCAGCTTAGAAACCAGCAATCAGCCCCAGCATTTT.

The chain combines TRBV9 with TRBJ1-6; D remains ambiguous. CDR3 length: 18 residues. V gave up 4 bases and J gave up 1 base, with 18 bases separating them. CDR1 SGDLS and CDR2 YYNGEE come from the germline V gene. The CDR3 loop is CASSPSDGVGSYNSPLHF. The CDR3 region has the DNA TGTGCCAGCAGCCCCTCTGACGGGGTCGGGTCCTATAATTCACCCCTCCACTTT.

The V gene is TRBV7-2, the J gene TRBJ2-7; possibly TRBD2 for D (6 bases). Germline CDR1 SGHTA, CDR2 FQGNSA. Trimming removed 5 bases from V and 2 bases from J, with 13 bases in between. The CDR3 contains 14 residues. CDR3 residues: CASSPRGIAYEQYF. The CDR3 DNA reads TGTGCCAGCAGCCCCCGGGGGATTGCCTACGAGCAGTACTTC. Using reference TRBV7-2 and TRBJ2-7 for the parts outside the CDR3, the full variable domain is GAGVSQSPSNKVTEKGKDVELRCDPISGHTALYWYRQSLGQGLEFLIYFQGNSAPDKSGLPSDRFSAERTGGSVSTLTIQRTQQEDSAVYLCASSPRGIAYEQYFGPGTRLTVT.

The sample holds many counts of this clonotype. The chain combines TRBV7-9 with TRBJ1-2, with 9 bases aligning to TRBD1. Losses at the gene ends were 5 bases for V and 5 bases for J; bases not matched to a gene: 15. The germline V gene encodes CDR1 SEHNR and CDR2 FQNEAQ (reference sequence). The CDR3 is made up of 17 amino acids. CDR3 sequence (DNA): TGTGCCAGCAGCATGTCGGGACAGGGTGAAGTTCGATATGGCTACACCTTC. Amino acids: CASSMSGQGEVRYGYTF.

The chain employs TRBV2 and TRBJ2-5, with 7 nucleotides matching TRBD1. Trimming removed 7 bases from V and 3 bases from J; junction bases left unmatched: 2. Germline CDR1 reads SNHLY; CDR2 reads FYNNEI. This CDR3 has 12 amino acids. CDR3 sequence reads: CASTGTEETQYF. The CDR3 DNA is TGTGCCAGCACCGGGACAGAAGAGACCCAGTACTTC.

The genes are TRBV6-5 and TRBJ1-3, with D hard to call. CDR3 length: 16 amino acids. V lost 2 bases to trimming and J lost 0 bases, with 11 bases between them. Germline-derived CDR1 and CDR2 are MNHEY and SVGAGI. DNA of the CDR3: TGTGCCAGCAGTTACGCAGACCAATTCTCTGGAAACACCATATATTTT. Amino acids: CASSYADQFSGNTIYF.

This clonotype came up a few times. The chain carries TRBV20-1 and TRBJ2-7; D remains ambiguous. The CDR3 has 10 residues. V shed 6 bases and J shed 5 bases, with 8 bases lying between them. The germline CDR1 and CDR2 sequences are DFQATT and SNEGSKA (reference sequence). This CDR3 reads CSAAIHEQYF. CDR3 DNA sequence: TGCAGTGCCGCTATCCACGAGCAGTACTTC.

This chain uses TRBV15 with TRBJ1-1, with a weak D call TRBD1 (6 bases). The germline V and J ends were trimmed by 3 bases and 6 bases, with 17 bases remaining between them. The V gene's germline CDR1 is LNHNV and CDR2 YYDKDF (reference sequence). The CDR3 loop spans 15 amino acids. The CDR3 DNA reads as TGTGCCACCAGCAGTCCACAGGGACTTAGCTCTGAAGCTTTCTTT. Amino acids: CATSSPQGLSSEAFF.

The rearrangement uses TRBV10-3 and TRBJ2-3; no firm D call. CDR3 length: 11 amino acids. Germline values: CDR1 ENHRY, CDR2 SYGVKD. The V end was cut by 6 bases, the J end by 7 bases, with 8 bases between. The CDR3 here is CAIREKNTQYF. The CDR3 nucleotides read TGTGCCATCAGGGAGAAAAATACGCAGTATTTT.

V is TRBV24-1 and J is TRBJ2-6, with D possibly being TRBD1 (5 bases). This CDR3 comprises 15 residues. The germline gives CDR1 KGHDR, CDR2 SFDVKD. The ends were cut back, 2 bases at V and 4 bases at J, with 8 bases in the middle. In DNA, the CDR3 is TGTGCCACCAGTGATTACAGGCCCGGGGCCAACGTCCTGACTTTC. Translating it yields CATSDYRPGANVLTF.

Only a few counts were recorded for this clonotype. CDR3 nucleotides: TGCGCCAGCAGCGGCGGGACAGGGGAGGAGACCCAGTACTTC. Translating gives CASSGGTGEETQYF. V is TRBV5-1 and J is TRBJ2-5; 10 positions agree with TRBD1. The CDR3 extends over 14 amino acids. The junction had 5 bases not matched to a gene; V was cut back by 4 bases and J by 5 bases. Germline V gives CDR1 SGHRS, CDR2 YFSETQ. The whole variable domain, filled in from reference TRBV5-1 and TRBJ2-5, reads KAGVTQTPRYLIKTRGQQVTLSCSPISGHRSVSWYQQTPGQGLQFLFEYFSETQRNKGNFPGRFSGRQFSNSRSEMNVSTLELGDSALYLCASSGGTGEETQYFGPGTRLLVL.

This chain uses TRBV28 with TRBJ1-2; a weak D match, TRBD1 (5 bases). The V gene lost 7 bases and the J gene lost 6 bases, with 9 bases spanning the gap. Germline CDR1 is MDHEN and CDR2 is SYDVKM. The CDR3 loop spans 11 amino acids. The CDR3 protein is CASNPGDGYTF. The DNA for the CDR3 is TGTGCCAGCAACCCGGGGGATGGCTACACCTTC.

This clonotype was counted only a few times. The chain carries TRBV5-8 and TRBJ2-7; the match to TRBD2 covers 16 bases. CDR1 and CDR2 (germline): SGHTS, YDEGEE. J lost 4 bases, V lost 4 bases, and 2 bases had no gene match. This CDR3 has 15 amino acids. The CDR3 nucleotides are TGTGCCAGCAGCCCGGGACTAGCGGGAGGGTACGAGCAGTACTTC. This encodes CASSPGLAGGYEQYF.

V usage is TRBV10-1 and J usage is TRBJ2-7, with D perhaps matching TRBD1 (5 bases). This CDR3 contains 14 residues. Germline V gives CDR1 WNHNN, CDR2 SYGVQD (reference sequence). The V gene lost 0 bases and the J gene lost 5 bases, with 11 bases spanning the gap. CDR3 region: CASSESWEGDEQYF. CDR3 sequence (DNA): TGCGCCAGCAGTGAGTCCTGGGAAGGGGACGAGCAGTACTTC.

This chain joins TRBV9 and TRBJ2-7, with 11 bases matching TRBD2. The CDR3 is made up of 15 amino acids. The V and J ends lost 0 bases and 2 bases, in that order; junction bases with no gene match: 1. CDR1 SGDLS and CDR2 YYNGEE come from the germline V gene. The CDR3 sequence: CASSVVAGGTYEQYF. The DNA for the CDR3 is TGTGCCAGCAGCGTAGTAGCGGGAGGGACCTACGAGCAGTACTTC.